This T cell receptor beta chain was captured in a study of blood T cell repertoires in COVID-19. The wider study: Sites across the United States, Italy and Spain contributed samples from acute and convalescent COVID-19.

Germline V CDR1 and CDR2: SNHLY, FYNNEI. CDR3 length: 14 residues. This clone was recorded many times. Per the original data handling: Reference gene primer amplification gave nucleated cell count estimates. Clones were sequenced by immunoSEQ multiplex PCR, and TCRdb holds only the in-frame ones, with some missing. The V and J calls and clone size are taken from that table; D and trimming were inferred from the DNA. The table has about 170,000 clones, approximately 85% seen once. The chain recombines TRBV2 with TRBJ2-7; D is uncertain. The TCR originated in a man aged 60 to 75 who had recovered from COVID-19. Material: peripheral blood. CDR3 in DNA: TGTGTCACAGCCCCGTGGCAGAGCTCCTACGAGCAGTACTTC. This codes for CVTAPWQSSYEQYF.